These 24 T cell receptor beta chains came from one sample sequenced in a study of blood T cell repertoires in COVID-19. Sequencing was performed with immunoSEQ multiplex PCR; in TCRdb, only in-frame clones are kept and a portion is missing. The sample records around 50,000 clones, roughly 78% being singletons. The sample was peripheral blood. Receptors originate from a woman of 80 years or more with acute or convalescent COVID-19.

The V call is TRBV3-1 (or the pseudogene TRBV3-2), the J call TRBJ2-7; a possible D gene is TRBD1 (6 bases). Germline CDR1 LGHDT, CDR2 YNNKEL (reference sequence). This CDR3 has 14 residues. V was shortened by 2 bases and J by 9 bases, with 17 bases between the two germline ends. This CDR3 reads CASSQPGQGSGQYF. As DNA, the CDR3 is TGTGCCAGCAGCCAACCGGGGCAGGGGAGCGGGCAGTACTTC.

This clone occurred once. CDR3: CASSRAGSGSGSYEQYF. DNA of the CDR3: TGCGCCAGCAGCCGGGCAGGGAGCGGGAGTGGCTCCTACGAGCAGTACTTC. The chain employs TRBV5-1 and TRBJ2-7; TRBD2 matches at 8 bases. This CDR3 has 17 residues. Germline-derived CDR1 and CDR2 are SGHRS and YFSETQ. The V and J ends lost 4 bases and 0 bases, in that order; junction bases with no gene match: 12.

This chain joins TRBV6-5 and TRBJ2-3; 9 bases line up with TRBD2. Unmatched junction bases numbered 2, after V lost 6 bases and J lost 1 base. There are 14 residues in the CDR3. The germline V gene encodes CDR1 MNHEY and CDR2 SVGAGI. The DNA of the CDR3 is TGTGCCAGCAGCCGGACTAGCGGCACAGATACGCAGTATTTT. Its translation is CASSRTSGTDTQYF.

The V gene is TRBV19, the J gene TRBJ1-4; D uncertain. CDR3 size: 13 residues. Germline CDR1 reads LNHDA; CDR2 reads SQIVND (reference sequence). V lost 2 bases and J 6 bases, leaving 7 bases between the germline ends. CDR3 amino acids: CASSIIKHEKLFF. The CDR3 bases are TGTGCCAGTAGTATAATCAAGCATGAAAAACTGTTTTTT.

This sequence joins TRBV5-4 and TRBJ1-3; perhaps TRBD1 as D (6 bases). The germline V gene encodes CDR1 SGHNT and CDR2 YYREEE (reference sequence). The CDR3 totals 13 residues. V was trimmed by 4 bases and J by 8 bases, leaving 13 bases between them. Written as DNA, the CDR3 is TGTGCCAGCAGCACCGGTCCAGGGGACACCATATATTTT. As protein: CASSTGPGDTIYF. The full variable domain, completed using reference TRBV5-4 and TRBJ1-3, is ETGVTQSPTHLIKTRGQQVTLRCSSQSGHNTVSWYQQALGQGPQFIFQYYREEENGRGNFPPRFSGLQFPNYSSELNVNALELDDSALYLCASSTGPGDTIYFGEGSWLTVV.

The J gene is TRBJ1-1, the V gene TRBV5-1, with TRBD1 as a possible D gene (5 bases). The CDR3 is 13 amino acids. Looked up from germline, CDR1 is SGHRS and CDR2 is YFSETQ. V shed 0 bases and J shed 8 bases, with 11 bases lying between them. The CDR3: CASSLAHDREAFF. The DNA for the CDR3 is TGCGCCAGCAGCTTGGCCCACGACAGAGAAGCTTTCTTT.

The V and J genes are TRBV5-1 and TRBJ1-6; no reliable D call. The length of the CDR3 is 15 residues. The V end was cut by 0 bases, the J end by 9 bases, with 13 bases between. Germline CDR1 and CDR2: SGHRS and YFSETQ. DNA for the CDR3: TGCGCCAGCAGCTTGGCCCGAGGAGTGGGTTCACCCCTCCACTTT. This translates into CASSLARGVGSPLHF.

The V call is TRBV5-1, the J call TRBJ2-5; TRBD1 matches at 7 bases. Germline V lookup: CDR1 SGHRS, CDR2 YFSETQ. V dropped 3 bases and J dropped 1; count of bases not matched to a gene: 9. The CDR3 sequence is 16 residues long. This chain's CDR3 is CASSSGRQGAQETQYF. CDR3 nucleotides: TGCGCCAGCAGCTCGGGAAGACAGGGAGCCCAAGAGACCCAGTACTTC.

The CDR3 region is CASSESWLGGIETQYF. The CDR3 DNA follows: TGCGCCAGCAGTGAGTCCTGGCTAGGGGGAATCGAGACCCAGTACTTC. The chain joins TRBV10-1 to TRBJ2-5; D possibly corresponds to TRBD1 (6 bases). CDR1 WNHNN and CDR2 SYGVQD come from the germline V gene (reference sequence). Trimming took off 0 bases at V and 5 bases at J, with 16 bases between the two ends. CDR3 length equals 16 residues.

The chain uses TRBV29-1 and TRBJ2-2, with no clear D. CDR1 is SQVTM and CDR2 is ANQGSEA in the germline V gene. Trimming cost V 3 bases and J 3 bases, with 8 bases left between them. The CDR3 consists of 13 residues. The CDR3 DNA reads as TGCAGCGTTGATAACACCCACACCGGGGAGCTGTTTTTT. Its protein is CSVDNTHTGELFF.

This clone was recorded only once. The chain links TRBV3-1 (or the pseudogene TRBV3-2) to TRBJ2-7; no reliable D call. In germline, CDR1 is LGHDT, CDR2 YNNKEL (reference sequence). CDR3 size: 11 residues. V lost 1 base and J lost 4, with 2 bases in between. CDR3 sequence (DNA): TGTGCCAGCAGCCAAGCTTACGAGCAGTACTTC. The encoded protein is CASSQAYEQYF.

V is TRBV3-1 (or the pseudogene TRBV3-2) and J is TRBJ1-1, with 9 positions matching TRBD1. The V segment lost 3 bases and the J segment 6 bases; nucleotides outside the gene matches: 11. The CDR3 spans 16 residues. Germline CDR1 reads LGHDT; CDR2 reads YNNKEL (reference sequence). The chain's CDR3 is CASSHLPGQGWPEAFF. The CDR3 nucleotides are TGTGCCAGCAGCCACTTGCCGGGACAGGGCTGGCCTGAAGCTTTCTTT.

The genes are TRBV15 and TRBJ2-5; 10 bases are a match to TRBD1. Trimming cost V 2 bases and J 2 bases; bases outside gene matches: 11. This CDR3 is built from 18 residues. Germline V CDR1 and CDR2: LNHNV, YYDKDF (reference sequence). CDR3 DNA: TGTGCCACCAGCAGATGGACAGGGGGAACGAGGGGACAAGAGACCCAGTACTTC. Amino acids: CATSRWTGGTRGQETQYF.

This chain links TRBV11-2 with TRBJ2-7; 8 bases match TRBD2. This CDR3 has 14 residues. From germline, CDR1 is SGHAT and CDR2 FQNNGV. Trimming took 4 bases from V and 2 from J; bases not matched to a gene: 4. CDR3 in DNA: TGTGCCAGCAGCTCGGGACTAGGGACCTACGAGCAGTACTTC. Translating it yields CASSSGLGTYEQYF.

The chain joins TRBV5-6 to TRBJ1-6; D call uncertain. Germline-derived CDR1 and CDR2 are SGHDT and YYEEEE. The germline V and J ends were trimmed by 1 base and 0 bases, with 11 bases remaining between them. The CDR3 extends over 17 amino acids. CDR3 nucleotide sequence: TGTGCCAGCAGCTTGATTCGGGAGAGCTCCTATAATTCACCCCTCCACTTT. Protein: CASSLIRESSYNSPLHF.

The chain couples TRBV7-9 to TRBJ1-5, with D possibly matching TRBD1 (5 bases). Germline V CDR1 and CDR2: SEHNR, FQNEAQ (reference sequence). V was cut by 1 base and J by 6 bases, with 10 bases left in between. The CDR3 contains 14 residues. CDR3 bases: TGTGCCAGCAGCTTAGGAAGGGGTAGTCAGCCCCAGCATTTT. Translation gives CASSLGRGSQPQHF.

The chain is built from TRBV11-1 and TRBJ2-6; D unresolved. The CDR3 is made up of 15 amino acids. V lost 5 bases and J lost 3, with 11 bases in between. In germline, CDR1 is SGHAT, CDR2 FQDESV (reference sequence). The CDR3 here is CASSPDNLGANVLTF. The CDR3 region has the DNA TGTGCCAGCAGCCCAGATAACCTTGGGGCCAACGTCCTGACTTTC.

This chain connects TRBV3-1 (or the pseudogene TRBV3-2) to TRBJ1-5; 9 bases are shared with TRBD1. The V segment lost 3 bases and the J segment 6 bases; nucleotides outside the gene matches: 3. Germline assignment: CDR1 LGHDT and CDR2 YNNKEL (reference sequence). CDR3 length: 14 amino acids. Here the CDR3 DNA reads TGTGCCAGCAGCCACGACAGGGGGAGTCAGCCCCAGCATTTT. Translating gives CASSHDRGSQPQHF.

The rearrangement links TRBV9 to TRBJ1-3, with a weak D call TRBD1 (5 bases). Trimming removed 3 bases from V and 2 bases from J, with 9 bases in between. Germline V lookup: CDR1 SGDLS, CDR2 YYNGEE. The CDR3 totals 14 residues. The CDR3 loop reads CASSGGTAGNTIYF. The DNA for the CDR3 is TGTGCCAGCAGCGGCGGGACGGCTGGAAACACCATATATTTT.

V usage is TRBV12-3 or TRBV12-4 and J usage is TRBJ2-7, with 7 bases aligning to TRBD1. The CDR3 spans 13 residues. J gave up 6 bases and V 7 bases, and 9 bases lay outside the gene matches. Here the CDR3 DNA reads TGTGCCAGCACGGAAACAGGGGCGAGCGAGCAGTACTTC. Translating gives CASTETGASEQYF.

This clone was observed a handful of times. The chain recombines TRBV29-1 with TRBJ2-2; TRBD1 is a possible D gene (5 bases). The V end was cut by 7 bases, the J end by 6 bases, with 9 bases between. The CDR3 runs to 11 residues. The germline gives CDR1 SQVTM, CDR2 ANQGSEA. For the CDR3, the DNA is TGCAGCGGGGTGGGGCCCGGGGAGCTGTTTTTT. It translates to CSGVGPGELFF.

The chain carries TRBV20-1 and TRBJ1-6; possibly TRBD1 for D (5 bases). The CDR3 sequence is 15 residues long. Between the trimmed V and J ends, which lost 3 bases and 3 bases, there was a span of 12 bases. The germline CDR1 and CDR2 sequences are DFQATT and SNEGSKA (reference sequence). This CDR3 reads CSASVGGNYNSPLHF. The CDR3 nucleotides are TGCAGTGCTAGTGTGGGGGGTAACTATAATTCACCCCTCCACTTT.

V gene TRBV19 combines with J gene TRBJ1-3; D may be TRBD1 (6 bases). V was trimmed by 6 bases and J by 0 bases, leaving 9 bases between them. This CDR3 has 14 residues. Germline CDR1 and CDR2: LNHDA and SQIVND (reference sequence). For the CDR3, the DNA is TGTGCCAGTAGATGGGACACCTCTGGAAACACCATATATTTT. It is translated as CASRWDTSGNTIYF.

This chain uses TRBV6-2 or TRBV6-3 with TRBJ1-1; 8 bases map to TRBD1. Germline V gives CDR1 MNHEY, CDR2 SVGEGT. V shed 2 bases and J 6 bases; nucleotides not matched to a gene: 8. The CDR3 runs to 15 residues. Here the CDR3 DNA reads TGTGCCAGCAGTTACCCAACAGGGGGGATGTCTGAAGCTTTCTTT. The encoded protein is CASSYPTGGMSEAFF.